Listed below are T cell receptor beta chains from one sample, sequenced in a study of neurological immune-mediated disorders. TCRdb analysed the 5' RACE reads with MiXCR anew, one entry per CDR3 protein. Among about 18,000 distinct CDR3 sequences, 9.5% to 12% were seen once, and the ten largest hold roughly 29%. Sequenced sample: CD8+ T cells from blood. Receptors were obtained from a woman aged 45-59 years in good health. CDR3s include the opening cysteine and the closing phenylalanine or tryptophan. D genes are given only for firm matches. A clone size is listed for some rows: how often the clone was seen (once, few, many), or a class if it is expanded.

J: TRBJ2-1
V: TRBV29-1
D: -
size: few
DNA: TGCAGCGTTGTCCCCTGGGGCTACAATGAGCAGTTCTTC
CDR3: CSVVPWGYNEQFF

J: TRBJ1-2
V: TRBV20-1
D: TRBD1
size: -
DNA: TGCAGTGCAAGCCGGACAGGCCTAGCTAACTATGGCTACACCTTC
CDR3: CSASRTGLANYGYTF

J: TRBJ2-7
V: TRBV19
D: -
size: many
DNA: TGTGCCAGTAGTATGGGGCCACCGTACGAGCAGTACTTC
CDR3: CASSMGPPYEQYF

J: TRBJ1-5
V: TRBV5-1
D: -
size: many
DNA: TGCGCCAGCAGCTTGGGGTATAGCAATCAGCCCCAGCATTTT
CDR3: CASSLGYSNQPQHF

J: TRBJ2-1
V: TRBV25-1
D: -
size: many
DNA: TGTGCCAGCAGTGGCCCCAGGGTACCCGACAATGAGCAGTTCTTC
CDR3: CASSGPRVPDNEQFF

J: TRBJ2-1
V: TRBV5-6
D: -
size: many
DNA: TGTGCCAGCAGCTTAGGGTGGGGCTCCTACAATGAGCAGTTCTTC
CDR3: CASSLGWGSYNEQFF

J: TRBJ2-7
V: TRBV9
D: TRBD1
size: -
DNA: TGTGCCAGCAGCGGACGACAGGGGTTGGGCGAGCAGTACTTC
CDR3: CASSGRQGLGEQYF

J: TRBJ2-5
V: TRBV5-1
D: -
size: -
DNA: TGCGCCAGCAGCCAAGGCGGGACTTCTCAAGAGACCCAGTACTTC
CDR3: CASSQGGTSQETQYF

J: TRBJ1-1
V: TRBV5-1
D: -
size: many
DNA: TGCGCCAGCAGCCAGGGAGTCACTGAAGCTTTCTTT
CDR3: CASSQGVTEAFF

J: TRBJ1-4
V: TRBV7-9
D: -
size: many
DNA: TGTGCCAGCAGCCCGTACACCGGGGAAAAACTGTTTTTT
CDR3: CASSPYTGEKLFF

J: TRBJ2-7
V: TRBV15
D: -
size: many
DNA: TGTGCCACCAGCAGAGCTCGGTACGAGCAGTACTTC
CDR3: CATSRARYEQYF

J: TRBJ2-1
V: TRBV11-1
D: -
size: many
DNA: TGTGCCAGCAGCTTTCGAGCCTACCAGCGCTACAATGAGCAGTTCTTC
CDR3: CASSFRAYQRYNEQFF

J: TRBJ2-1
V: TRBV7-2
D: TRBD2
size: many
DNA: TGTGCCAGCAGCCGGGGTGGCGGGAGTTACTACAATGAGCAGTTCTTC
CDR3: CASSRGGGSYYNEQFF

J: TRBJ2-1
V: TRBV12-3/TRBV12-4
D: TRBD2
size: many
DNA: TGTGCCAGCAGTTTCGCGGGAGGGGGTTATGAGCAGTTCTTC
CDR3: CASSFAGGGYEQFF

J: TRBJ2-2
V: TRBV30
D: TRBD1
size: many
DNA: TGTGCCGGAACGGGGACAGGGGGTATTGACACCGGGGAGCTGTTTTTT
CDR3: CAGTGTGGIDTGELFF

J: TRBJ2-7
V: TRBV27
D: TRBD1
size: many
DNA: TGTGCCAGCTCAGGGGGTAGCTCCTACGAGCAGTACTTC
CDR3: CASSGGSSYEQYF

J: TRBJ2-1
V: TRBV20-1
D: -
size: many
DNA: TGCAGTGCCCAAATCACTGGTGAGCAGTTCTTC
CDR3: CSAQITGEQFF

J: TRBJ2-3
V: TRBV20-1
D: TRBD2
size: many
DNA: TGCAGTGCTACCGGGACTAGCTTAGATACGCAGTATTTT
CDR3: CSATGTSLDTQYF

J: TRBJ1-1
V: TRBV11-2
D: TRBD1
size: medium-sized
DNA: TGTGCCAGCAGCTCAAAATCACAGGGGAAGACTGAAGCTTTCTTT
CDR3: CASSSKSQGKTEAFF

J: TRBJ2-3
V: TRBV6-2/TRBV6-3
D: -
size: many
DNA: TGTGCCAGCAGCTACGACGTAGATACGCAGTATTTT
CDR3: CASSYDVDTQYF

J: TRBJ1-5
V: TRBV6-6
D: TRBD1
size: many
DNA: TGTGCCAGCATCCTTTCCACCGGGACAGGGGGCTTTCAGGGCAATCAGCCCCAGCATTTT
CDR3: CASILSTGTGGFQGNQPQHF

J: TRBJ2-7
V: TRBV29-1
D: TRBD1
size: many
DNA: TGCAGCGTCGCCCCGGACAGGGGCTACGAGCAGTACTTC
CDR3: CSVAPDRGYEQYF

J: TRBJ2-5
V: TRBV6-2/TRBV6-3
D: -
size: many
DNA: TGTGCCAGCAACATCCCCGCTGCCCAAGAGACCCAGTACTTC
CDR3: CASNIPAAQETQYF

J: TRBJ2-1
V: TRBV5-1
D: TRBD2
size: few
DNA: TGCGCCAGCAAGGGACTAGCGGACAATGAGCAGTTCTTC
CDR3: CASKGLADNEQFF

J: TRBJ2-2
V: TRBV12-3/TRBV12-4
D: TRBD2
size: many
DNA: TGTGCCAGCAGTGGGACTAGCGATAAACCCGGATTGCTTTGGGAGCTGTTTTTT
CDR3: CASSGTSDKPGLLWELFF

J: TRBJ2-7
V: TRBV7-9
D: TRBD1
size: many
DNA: TGTGCCAGCAGCTTATCGGGACAGGGGCTCGAGCAGTACTTC
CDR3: CASSLSGQGLEQYF

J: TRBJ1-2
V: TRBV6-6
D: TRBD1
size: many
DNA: TGTGCCAGCAACGCAGGGGGTATTGGCTATGGCTACACCTTC
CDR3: CASNAGGIGYGYTF

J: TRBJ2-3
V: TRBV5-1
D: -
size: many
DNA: TGCGCCAGCAGCTCGTCGGTGGGGGGCGGCACAGATACGCAGTATTTT
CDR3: CASSSSVGGGTDTQYF

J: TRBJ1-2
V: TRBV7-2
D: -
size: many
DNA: TGTGCCAGCAGCAATCCCGGGAGGGGATCTAACTATGGCTACACCTTC
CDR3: CASSNPGRGSNYGYTF

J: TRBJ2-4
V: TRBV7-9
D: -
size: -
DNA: TGTGCCAGCAGCTTATATGGGGTCCTAGCCAAAAACATTCAGTACTTC
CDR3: CASSLYGVLAKNIQYF

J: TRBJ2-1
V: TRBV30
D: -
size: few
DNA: TGTGCCTGGGATCTCCGGGACAAGAGCTCGCATGAGCAGTTCTTC
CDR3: CAWDLRDKSSHEQFF

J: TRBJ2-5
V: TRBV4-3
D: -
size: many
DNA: TGCGCCAGCAGCCAGAGGAGGGCGGGGGAGACCCAGTACTTC
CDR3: CASSQRRAGETQYF

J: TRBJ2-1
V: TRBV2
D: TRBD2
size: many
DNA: TGTGCCAGCAGGGGACTAGCGGGGGTTAGGGATGAGCAGTTCTTC
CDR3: CASRGLAGVRDEQFF

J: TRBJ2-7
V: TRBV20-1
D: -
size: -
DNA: TGCAGTGCTAGCAGGGGTTCCTACGAGCAGTACTTC
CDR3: CSASRGSYEQYF

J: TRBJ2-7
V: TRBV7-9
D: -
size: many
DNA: TGTGCCAGCAGCTGGACGGGCGCGGGGCAGTACTTC
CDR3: CASSWTGAGQYF

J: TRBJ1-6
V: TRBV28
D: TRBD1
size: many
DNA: TGTGCCAGCAGTCCGAGACAGGGATACTCACCCCTCCACTTT
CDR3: CASSPRQGYSPLHF

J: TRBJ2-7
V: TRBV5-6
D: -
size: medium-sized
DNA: TGTGCCAGCAGCCCCCTGGAAGGGGGACACGAGCAGTACTTC
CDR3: CASSPLEGGHEQYF

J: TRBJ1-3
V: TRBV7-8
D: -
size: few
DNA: TGTGCCAGCAGCTTAGCCCGCGGCCTAATGCCGGGAAACACCATATATTTT
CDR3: CASSLARGLMPGNTIYF

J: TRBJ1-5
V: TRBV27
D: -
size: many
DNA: TGTGCCAGCAGTTTGGACAGTTGGAATCAGCCCCAGCATTTT
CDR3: CASSLDSWNQPQHF

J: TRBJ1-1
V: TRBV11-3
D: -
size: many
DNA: TGTGCCAGCAGCATGAGCGAGAACACTGAAGCTTTCTTT
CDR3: CASSMSENTEAFF